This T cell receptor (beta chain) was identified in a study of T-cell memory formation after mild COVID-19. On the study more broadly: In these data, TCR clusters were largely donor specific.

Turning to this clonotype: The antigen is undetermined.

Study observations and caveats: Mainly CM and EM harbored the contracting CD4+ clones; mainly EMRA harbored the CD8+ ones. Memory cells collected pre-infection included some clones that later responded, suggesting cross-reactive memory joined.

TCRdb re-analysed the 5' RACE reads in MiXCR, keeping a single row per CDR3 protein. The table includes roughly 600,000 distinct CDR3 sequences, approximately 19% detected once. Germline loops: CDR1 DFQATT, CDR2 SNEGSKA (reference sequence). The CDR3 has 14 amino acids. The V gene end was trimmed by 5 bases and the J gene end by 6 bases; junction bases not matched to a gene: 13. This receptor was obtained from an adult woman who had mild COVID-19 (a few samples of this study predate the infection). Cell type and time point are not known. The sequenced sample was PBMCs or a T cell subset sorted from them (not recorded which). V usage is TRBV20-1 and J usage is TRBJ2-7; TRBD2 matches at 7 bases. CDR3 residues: CSASVDIAGIEQYF. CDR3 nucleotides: TGCAGTGCTTCTGTGGATATAGCGGGTATCGAGCAGTACTTC.